Each of the 23 T cell receptor beta chains below was sequenced from the same sample in a study of blood T cell repertoires in COVID-19. Only in-frame clones appear in the TCRdb table, and some are missing; sequencing was by immunoSEQ multiplex PCR. The repertoire consists of under 200,000 clones, with roughly 85% occurring once and the leading ten covering about 2%. Sample: peripheral blood. The receptors come from an elderly woman with acute or convalescent COVID-19.

The chain uses TRBV5-4 and TRBJ2-5; possible D gene TRBD1, 6 bases. This CDR3 is built from 15 residues. Trimming stripped 4 bases from V and 1 base from J, with 14 bases between. Germline V gene data show CDR1 as SGHNT and CDR2 as YYREEE (reference sequence). CDR3 loop: CASSKTGNFQETQYF. CDR3 in DNA: TGTGCCAGCAGCAAGACAGGCAACTTCCAAGAGACCCAGTACTTC.

V is TRBV5-4 and J is TRBJ2-1; TRBD2 aligns across 14 bases. V shed 4 bases, J shed 0 bases, and the junction held 9 bases outside the gene matches. This CDR3 has 19 residues. Germline V gene sequence: CDR1 SGHNT, CDR2 YYREEE (reference sequence). The CDR3 DNA sequence: TGTGCCAGCAGCGGAACCGGGACTAGCGGGGGAAGCTCCTACAATGAGCAGTTCTTC. This codes for CASSGTGTSGGSSYNEQFF.

This chain connects TRBV14 to TRBJ1-1; 8 bases map to TRBD1. V dropped 4 bases and J dropped 0; count of bases not matched to a gene: 1. Germline-derived CDR1 and CDR2 are SGHDN and FVKESK. The CDR3 has 14 amino acids. DNA of the CDR3: TGTGCCAGCAGCCGGACAGGGATGAACACTGAAGCTTTCTTT. Translated: CASSRTGMNTEAFF.

The chain has TRBV5-1 and TRBJ2-1, with D unresolved. This CDR3 is built from 14 residues. Germline assignment: CDR1 SGHRS and CDR2 YFSETQ. Trimming removed 5 bases at V and 1 base at J, with 10 bases between. This CDR3 reads CASRPRFSYNEQFF. The CDR3 nucleotides are TGCGCCAGCAGGCCCCGGTTTTCCTACAATGAGCAGTTCTTC.

The V gene is TRBV9, the J gene TRBJ2-7; perhaps TRBD1 as D (6 bases). The ends were cut back, 0 bases at V and 12 bases at J, with 16 bases in the middle. The CDR3 spans 13 residues. Looked up from germline, CDR1 is SGDLS and CDR2 is YYNGEE. CDR3 region: CASSVESTGHLYF. The CDR3 DNA reads as TGTGCCAGCAGCGTAGAGTCGACGGGACACCTGTACTTC.

The chain links TRBV27 to TRBJ2-7; 7 nucleotides match TRBD1. Germline V gene lookup returns CDR1 MNHEY and CDR2 SMNVEV (reference sequence). The CDR3 sequence is 12 residues long. With 3 bases clipped from V and 7 bases from J, the junction kept 3 bases outside the gene matches. CDR3 nucleotides: TGTGCCAGCAGTTTCTCAGGGGGTGAGCAGTACTTC. Translated, it gives CASSFSGGEQYF.

The rearrangement joins TRBV5-6 to TRBJ1-1, with D unclear. The V gene lost 1 base and the J gene lost 5 bases, with 12 bases spanning the gap. There are 14 residues in the CDR3. Germline values: CDR1 SGHDT, CDR2 YYEEEE. CDR3 bases: TGTGCCAGCAGCTTGTCGGTCGGGGAGACTGAAGCTTTCTTT. Translated: CASSLSVGETEAFF.

The chain recombines TRBV11-2 with TRBJ2-2, with 9 bases lining up with TRBD2. The trim removed 2 bases at V and 6 bases at J, leaving 4 bases unmatched. This CDR3 is built from 15 residues. Germline V gives CDR1 SGHAT, CDR2 FQNNGV. CDR3 in amino acids: CASSLQLAGPGELFF. CDR3 in DNA: TGTGCCAGCAGCTTACAACTAGCGGGTCCCGGGGAGCTGTTTTTT.

The chain employs TRBV5-6 and TRBJ1-5; D might be TRBD1 (5 bases). The CDR3 is 15 amino acids. Germline lookup yields CDR1 SGHDT and CDR2 YYEEEE. The germline V and J ends were trimmed by 4 bases and 6 bases, with 17 bases remaining between them. This CDR3 is CASSGGQGSRQPQHF. The DNA of the CDR3 is TGTGCCAGCAGCGGTGGTCAGGGTAGTCGTCAGCCCCAGCATTTT. The full variable domain, completed using reference TRBV5-6 and TRBJ1-5, is DAGVTQSPTHLIKTRGQQVTLRCSPKSGHDTVSWYQQALGQGPQFIFQYYEEEERQRGNFPDRFSGHQFPNYSSELNVNALLLGDSALYLCASSGGQGSRQPQHFGDGTRLSIL.

This clone was detected once. The genes are TRBV25-1 and TRBJ2-1; TRBD2 agrees at 9 bases. V lost 7 bases to trimming and J lost 2 bases; unmatched junction nucleotides: 3. This CDR3 is 14 amino acids long. CDR1 is MGHDK, CDR2 SYGVNS, per germline. CDR3: CASISGSAYNEQFF. The DNA for the CDR3 is TGTGCCAGCATTAGCGGGAGCGCCTACAATGAGCAGTTCTTC.

Written as DNA, the CDR3 is TGTGCCAGCAGTTTAACCACAGGGGGGCAAGAGACCCAGTACTTC. It translates to CASSLTTGGQETQYF. The chain combines TRBV27 with TRBJ2-5, with 8 bases fitting TRBD1. The ends lost 2 bases at V and 2 bases at J; junction bases unmatched: 4. This CDR3 contains 15 residues. Germline V CDR1 and CDR2: MNHEY, SMNVEV (reference sequence).

The chain combines TRBV5-1 with TRBJ2-5; 15 bases are a match to TRBD2. CDR1 SGHRS and CDR2 YFSETQ come from the germline V gene. The trim removed 4 bases at V and 3 bases at J, leaving 7 bases unmatched. This CDR3 has 17 amino acids. Here the CDR3 DNA reads TGCGCCAGCAGCGTGGGACTAGCGGGAGGACGTGAAGAGACCCAGTACTTC. It specifies CASSVGLAGGREETQYF.

J is TRBJ2-3 and V is TRBV7-2, with D unresolved. The CDR3 loop spans 12 amino acids. Germline CDR1 SGHTA, CDR2 FQGNSA. V was cut by 5 bases and J by 2 bases, with 5 bases left in between. The CDR3 DNA follows: TGTGCCAGCAGCGAGGTCACAGATACGCAGTATTTT. Protein: CASSEVTDTQYF.

This chain uses TRBV7-8 with TRBJ1-1; no clear D gene. This CDR3 has 14 residues. Trimming cost V 5 bases and J 4 bases, with 14 bases left between them. CDR1 and CDR2 (germline): SGHVS, FQNEAQ. CDR3 region: CASSPKIWLTEAFF. In DNA, the CDR3 is TGTGCCAGCAGCCCAAAAATTTGGCTCACTGAAGCTTTCTTT. Drawing the rest from reference TRBV7-8 and TRBJ1-1, the complete variable domain is GAGVSQSPRYKVAKRGQDVALRCDPISGHVSLFWYQQALGQGPEFLTYFQNEAQLDKSGLPSDRFFAERPEGSVSTLKIQRTQQEDSAVYLCASSPKIWLTEAFFGQGTRLTVV.

Only a few counts were recorded for this clone. The chain recombines TRBV2 with TRBJ1-2, with 10 positions matching TRBD1. The V gene end was trimmed by 3 bases and the J gene end by 7 bases; junction bases not matched to a gene: 5. The CDR3 totals 14 residues. Germline CDR1 reads SNHLY; CDR2 reads FYNNEI. The CDR3 loop is CASSEGQGRSGYTF. CDR3 DNA sequence: TGTGCCAGCAGTGAGGGACAGGGGCGTTCTGGCTACACCTTC.

The chain carries TRBV10-3 and TRBJ1-1; D remains ambiguous. V dropped 4 bases and J dropped 4 bases, with 13 bases sitting between them. CDR1 ENHRY and CDR2 SYGVKD come from the germline V gene. CDR3 length: 14 residues. The chain's CDR3 is CAISVAEDSTEAFF. Written as DNA, the CDR3 is TGTGCCATCAGTGTTGCGGAAGATTCCACTGAAGCTTTCTTT.

In this sample, this clone turned up once. V and J are TRBV28 and TRBJ2-7; the match to TRBD1 covers 7 bases. Germline V gene sequence: CDR1 MDHEN, CDR2 SYDVKM. The J segment lost 2 bases and the V segment lost 6 bases, leaving 7 bases of the junction unmatched. The CDR3 loop spans 14 amino acids. Written as DNA, the CDR3 is TGTGCCAGCAGGCTACCGGGACAGACCTACGAGCAGTACTTC. This sequence encodes CASRLPGQTYEQYF.

The CDR3 region is CASSLAGFYGYTF. CDR3 in DNA: TGTGCCAGCAGCTTAGCTGGCTTCTATGGCTACACCTTC. The chain recombines TRBV7-2 with TRBJ1-2; D unclear. This CDR3 region has 13 residues. Germline assignment: CDR1 SGHTA and CDR2 FQGNSA. V was pared by 0 bases and J by 4 bases, with 6 bases between.

The J gene is TRBJ2-1, the V gene TRBV7-2, with 10 bases that match TRBD2. CDR3 length equals 15 residues. The V gene end was trimmed by 3 bases and the J gene end by 8 bases; junction bases not matched to a gene: 7. Germline V gene data show CDR1 as SGHTA and CDR2 as FQGNSA. CDR3 in amino acids: CASSLRSGGEYEQFF. CDR3 nucleotides: TGTGCCAGCAGCTTGAGGAGCGGGGGGGAGTATGAGCAGTTCTTC. The entire variable domain, with the rest obtained from reference TRBV7-2 and TRBJ2-1, is as follows: GAGVSQSPSNKVTEKGKDVELRCDPISGHTALYWYRQSLGQGLEFLIYFQGNSAPDKSGLPSDRFSAERTGGSVSTLTIQRTQQEDSAVYLCASSLRSGGEYEQFFGPGTRLTVL.

This chain joins TRBV19 and TRBJ2-7, with 7 bases lining up with TRBD1. Germline-derived CDR1 and CDR2 are LNHDA and SQIVND (reference sequence). CDR3 length equals 14 residues. V trimming: 4 bases; J trimming: 3 bases; junction bases outside the gene matches: 6. DNA of the CDR3: TGTGCCAGTAGTACTGGGGACAGTTACTACGAGCAGTACTTC. Protein sequence: CASSTGDSYYEQYF.

This sequence joins TRBV10-1 and TRBJ2-7; 9 bases match TRBD2. Germline CDR1 WNHNN, CDR2 SYGVQD (reference sequence). This CDR3 comprises 14 residues. V shed 5 bases and J 2 bases; nucleotides not matched to a gene: 4. CDR3 DNA sequence: TGCGCCAGCAGTTGGACTAGCGCTCCCTACGAGCAGTACTTC. Translation: CASSWTSAPYEQYF.

This CDR3 is CASSGGGRSYEQYF. The CDR3 bases are TGTGCCAGCAGCGGCGGGGGGAGGTCCTACGAGCAGTACTTC. This chain links TRBV3-1 (or the pseudogene TRBV3-2) with TRBJ2-7; TRBD2 agrees at 8 bases. This CDR3 has 14 residues. CDR1 is LGHDT and CDR2 is YNNKEL in the germline V gene (reference sequence). Trimming took 5 bases from V and 1 from J; bases not matched to a gene: 4.

The rearrangement uses TRBV19 and TRBJ1-6; 7 bases map to TRBD1. Trimming took 9 bases from V and 4 from J; bases not matched to a gene: 6. The germline V gene has CDR1 LNHDA and CDR2 SQIVND (reference sequence). This CDR3 comprises 14 residues. CDR3 nucleotides: TGTGCCAGGGGGACAGTAGATTATAATTCACCCCTCCACTTT. It encodes CARGTVDYNSPLHF.